Listed below are T cell receptor beta chains from one sample, sequenced in a study of PD-L1 blockade in urothelial cancer. The data were produced by immunoSEQ multiplex PCR, yet TCRdb's version contains in-frame clones alone and is incomplete. The repertoire includes approximately 100,000 clones, over 75% of them detected once, and 2.4% sits in the top ten. The sample consisted of PBMCs, taken around atezolizumab (anti-PD-L1) treatment. These receptor sequences come from a man aged 45-65 years with urothelial cancer. The CDR3 runs from the conserved cysteine through the conserved F or W. The D gene is left open where the match is weak. For some rows the clone size is stated as once, few or many, or as a class when expanded; others skip it.

j_call clone_size v_call d_call cdr3_nt cdr3_aa
TRBJ2-7 NA TRBV21-1 NA TGTGCCAGCCTTACCCCTAAGCGGGAGGGATCCTACGAGCAGTACTTC CASLTPKREGSYEQYF
TRBJ2-1 NA TRBV11-2 TRBD2 TGTGCCAGCAGCCCGAAACTAGCGGGAGGCTCCTACAATGAGCAGTTCTTC CASSPKLAGGSYNEQFF
TRBJ1-2 NA TRBV7-9 TRBD1 TGTGCCAGCAGCTTTCGACAGGGGAATAACTATGGCTACACCTTC CASSFRQGNNYGYTF
TRBJ2-7 NA TRBV2 NA TGTGCCAGCAGCTTAGCTTCCGAGCAGTACTTC CASSLASEQYF
TRBJ1-3 NA TRBV30 NA TGTGCCCGGACATTCCCTAGTGGAAACACCATATATTTT CARTFPSGNTIYF
TRBJ1-1 NA TRBV6-6 NA TGTGCCAGCAGCTCAGGGGTGAGGGTATCGAACACTGAAGCTTTCTTT CASSSGVRVSNTEAFF
TRBJ2-1 few TRBV9 TRBD2 TGTGCCAGCAGCGTATTCGGGACTAGCGGCCCCTACAATGAGCAGTTCTTC CASSVFGTSGPYNEQFF
TRBJ1-1 few TRBV27 NA TGTGCCAGCAGTACGATTCCGGGGGGCACTGAAGCTTTCTTT CASSTIPGGTEAFF
TRBJ1-1 NA TRBV27 NA TGTGCCAGCAGTTTTACGGGGAACACTGAAGCTTTCTTT CASSFTGNTEAFF
TRBJ2-7 few TRBV18 NA TGTGCCAGCTCACCTCGACAGACCTACGAGCAGTACTTC CASSPRQTYEQYF
TRBJ2-1 NA TRBV2 TRBD2 TGTGCCAGCAGTGAGGAAACGGGGAGGGTGAGTGAGCAGTTCTTC CASSEETGRVSEQFF
TRBJ2-1 NA TRBV7-9 NA TGTGCCAGCAGCTTAGTGGGCCCCCCAATCGAGCAGTTCTTC CASSLVGPPIEQFF
TRBJ1-6 few TRBV30 NA TGTGCCTGGAGGCGGCCAGACGGATCCTATAATTCACCCCTCCACTTT CAWRRPDGSYNSPLHF
TRBJ1-1 few TRBV29-1 NA TGCAGCGTTGACCCAGTGAACACTGAAGCTTTCTTT CSVDPVNTEAFF
TRBJ1-5 NA TRBV7-2 NA TGTGCCAGCAGCTTAGGGCGGCCTAGCAATCAGCCCCAGCATTTT CASSLGRPSNQPQHF
TRBJ2-5 NA TRBV10-3 NA TGTGCCATCGGTCTGAGAGAGACCCAGTACTTC CAIGLRETQYF
TRBJ2-3 NA TRBV7-2 TRBD2 TGTGCCAGCAGCCCGTATGCAAGCGGGATTGCCCCTCCGCAGTATTTT CASSPYASGIAPPQYF
TRBJ1-1 NA TRBV28 NA TGTGCCAGCAGTTTTCCTACGGGGACACCCTGGGACACTGAAGCTTTCTTT CASSFPTGTPWDTEAFF
TRBJ2-4 NA TRBV10-2 NA TGCGCCAGCAGTGCCGCGGACATTCAGTACTTC CASSAADIQYF
TRBJ2-7 NA TRBV11-3 NA TGTGCCAGCAGCTTAGGCCCTGCTAACGAGCAGTACTTC CASSLGPANEQYF
TRBJ2-5 once TRBV19 NA TGTGCCAGTAGCCCCGGACTTTTTAGAGAGACCCAGTACTTC CASSPGLFRETQYF
TRBJ1-1 NA TRBV18 TRBD1 TGTGCCAGCTCACCAGGACAGGCGAACACTGAAGCTTTCTTT CASSPGQANTEAFF
TRBJ2-7 NA TRBV5-1 NA TGCGCCAGCAGCTTGGGGGGCACGAACAAGCACTACGAGCAGTACTTC CASSLGGTNKHYEQYF
TRBJ1-1 NA TRBV10-2 TRBD1 TGCGCCAGCACCGGGACAGGGTTTGTTGGCACTGAAGCTTTCTTT CASTGTGFVGTEAFF
TRBJ2-1 NA TRBV19 TRBD2 TGTGCCAGTAGTATAGATTTCGGCGGGAGGGCCCACAATGAGCAGTTCTTC CASSIDFGGRAHNEQFF
TRBJ2-5 NA TRBV5-4 NA TGTGCCAGCAGCTTGATCAGAGGCCTACAAGAGACCCAGTACTTC CASSLIRGLQETQYF
TRBJ2-1 NA TRBV6-5 TRBD1 TGTGCCAGCAACAGGGGGGATGAGCAGTTCTTC CASNRGDEQFF
TRBJ2-1 once TRBV18 TRBD2 TGTGCCAGCTCACCAGGGGGGACTAGCGGGAGATCGTTCTTC CASSPGGTSGRSFF
TRBJ2-7 NA TRBV5-1 TRBD2 TGCGCCAGCCGTACGTCTAGCGGGAGGCACGAGCAGTACTTC CASRTSSGRHEQYF
TRBJ1-2 NA TRBV30 NA TGTGCCTGGAGTGTAACAAGTAACTATGGCTACACCTTC CAWSVTSNYGYTF
TRBJ2-7 NA TRBV13 NA TGTGCCAGCAGCTTAGGCCTGGCAAGCTCCTACGAGCAGTACTTC CASSLGLASSYEQYF
TRBJ1-1 many TRBV19 NA TGTGCCAGTAGTACCTTCCCCCCGAACACTGAAGCTTTCTTT CASSTFPPNTEAFF
TRBJ2-1 NA TRBV19 NA TGTGCCACCCAGGACAGACCAGGCTCCTACAATGAGCAGTTCTTC CATQDRPGSYNEQFF
TRBJ2-1 NA TRBV19 TRBD2 TGTGCCAGTAGTTCAAGCGGGAGTGGATCCTACAATGAGCAGTTCTTC CASSSSGSGSYNEQFF
TRBJ2-3 NA TRBV6-6 NA TGTGCCAGCAGTCCCTTACTTTGGGATACGCAGTATTTT CASSPLLWDTQYF
TRBJ2-5 NA TRBV5-4 TRBD2 TGTGCCAGCAGCCCATCCGTCTCCAGTAGCGGGAGGGGAGAGACCCAGTACTTC CASSPSVSSSGRGETQYF
TRBJ2-1 NA TRBV5-1 NA TGCGCCAGCACCATACTTGCGTCGAGAGGCAATGAGCAGTTCTTC CASTILASRGNEQFF
TRBJ2-3 NA TRBV5-1 NA TGCGCCAGCAGCTGGTACTCCACAGATACGCAGTATTTT CASSWYSTDTQYF
TRBJ2-2 NA TRBV5-1 NA TGCGCCAGCAGCTACGACTATTCCGGGGAGCTGTTTTTT CASSYDYSGELFF
TRBJ2-2 NA TRBV27 TRBD1 TGTGCCAGCAGCCTAGACAGGGTAGGGGAGCTGTTTTTT CASSLDRVGELFF
TRBJ1-5 NA TRBV27 NA TGTGCCAGCGCCCGGGGTTACGGTAACCAGCCCCAGCATTTT CASARGYGNQPQHF
TRBJ1-5 NA TRBV28 TRBD1 TGTGCCAGCAGTTTGTTCTTCGAGGACAGGGTTGGCAATCAGCCCCAGCATTTT CASSLFFEDRVGNQPQHF
TRBJ2-1 NA TRBV5-4 NA TGTGCCAGCAGCCTGGAGCTAGCGAGGAATTACAATGAGCAGTTCTTC CASSLELARNYNEQFF
TRBJ2-3 NA TRBV5-1 NA TGCGCCAGCAGCTCACCGGGGGGCAGGGATACGCAGTATTTT CASSSPGGRDTQYF
TRBJ2-7 NA TRBV5-1 TRBD1 TGCGCCAACCACGCCCCCGGGACAGGGGCACACGAGCAGTACTTC CANHAPGTGAHEQYF
TRBJ2-7 NA TRBV18 TRBD2 TGTGCCAGCTCACCACTAGGGACTAGCGTTTCCTACGAGCAGTACTTC CASSPLGTSVSYEQYF
TRBJ1-6 NA TRBV19 NA TGTGCCAGTAGCCTGACAGGACAAAATTCACCCCTCCACTTT CASSLTGQNSPLHF
TRBJ1-2 NA TRBV9 TRBD1 TGTGCCAGCAGCACCAGACAGGGGACTTATGGCTACACCTTC CASSTRQGTYGYTF
TRBJ2-2 NA TRBV4-1 NA TGCGCCAGCAGCCAATATAGCACCGGGGAGCTGTTTTTT CASSQYSTGELFF
TRBJ2-1 NA TRBV7-2 TRBD2 TGTGCCAGCAGCTTAGAACCGGCTAGCGGGGTGAATGAGCAGTTCTTC CASSLEPASGVNEQFF
TRBJ2-5 once TRBV28 TRBD1 TGTGCCAGCAGTCGAAGGGACAGGGAAGAGACCCAGTACTTC CASSRRDREETQYF
TRBJ1-2 NA TRBV2 TRBD1 TGTGCCAGCACCAGAACAGGGGTGTCGGGCTACACCTTC CASTRTGVSGYTF
TRBJ2-1 NA TRBV7-9 NA TGTGCCAGCACCCTAGCCGGAACAGGCTACAATGAGCAGTTCTTC CASTLAGTGYNEQFF
TRBJ1-1 NA TRBV29-1 NA TGCAGCGGGAACAGGGTAAACACTGAAGCTTTCTTT CSGNRVNTEAFF
TRBJ2-7 NA TRBV19 NA TGTGCCACTCGGGCGGACGGGGGACGTTACGAGCAGTACTTC CATRADGGRYEQYF
TRBJ2-7 once TRBV18 TRBD1 TGTGCCAGCTCGCAGGGACAGGGACCCTACGAGCAGTACTTC CASSQGQGPYEQYF
TRBJ2-7 NA TRBV15 TRBD1 TGTGCCACCAGCAGAGGGGACAGCTACGAGCAGTACTTC CATSRGDSYEQYF
TRBJ2-7 NA TRBV6-5 TRBD2 TGTGCCAGCAGCCTACAACTAGCGCGCGAGCAGTACTTC CASSLQLAREQYF
TRBJ2-1 NA TRBV18 TRBD2 TGTGCCAGCTCACAGACTAGCGGTTACAATGAGCAGTTCTTC CASSQTSGYNEQFF
TRBJ2-1 NA TRBV28 NA TGTGCCAGCAGACGGGGACTACAGGGTTACAATGAGCAGTTCTTC CASRRGLQGYNEQFF